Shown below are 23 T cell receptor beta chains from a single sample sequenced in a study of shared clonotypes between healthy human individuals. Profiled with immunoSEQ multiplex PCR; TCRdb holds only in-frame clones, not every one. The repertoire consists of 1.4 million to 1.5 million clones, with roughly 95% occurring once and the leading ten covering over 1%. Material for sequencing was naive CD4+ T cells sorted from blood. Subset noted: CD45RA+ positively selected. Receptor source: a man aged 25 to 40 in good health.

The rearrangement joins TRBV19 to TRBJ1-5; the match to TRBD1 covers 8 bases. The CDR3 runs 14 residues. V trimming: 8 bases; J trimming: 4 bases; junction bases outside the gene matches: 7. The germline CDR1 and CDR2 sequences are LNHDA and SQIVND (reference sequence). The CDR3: CASRGQGWNQPQHF. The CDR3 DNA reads TGTGCCAGTCGAGGACAGGGTTGGAATCAGCCCCAGCATTTT.

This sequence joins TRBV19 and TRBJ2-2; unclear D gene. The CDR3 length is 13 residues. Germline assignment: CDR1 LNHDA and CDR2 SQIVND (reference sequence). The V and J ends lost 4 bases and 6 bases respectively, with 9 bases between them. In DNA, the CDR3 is TGTGCCAGTAGTACGACCTGGGCCGGGGAGCTGTTTTTT. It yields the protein CASSTTWAGELFF.

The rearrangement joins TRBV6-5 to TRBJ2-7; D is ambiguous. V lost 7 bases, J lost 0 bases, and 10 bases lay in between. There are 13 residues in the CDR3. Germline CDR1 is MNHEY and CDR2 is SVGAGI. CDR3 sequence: CASMLGISYEQYF. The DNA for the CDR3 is TGTGCCAGCATGTTGGGAATCTCCTACGAGCAGTACTTC.

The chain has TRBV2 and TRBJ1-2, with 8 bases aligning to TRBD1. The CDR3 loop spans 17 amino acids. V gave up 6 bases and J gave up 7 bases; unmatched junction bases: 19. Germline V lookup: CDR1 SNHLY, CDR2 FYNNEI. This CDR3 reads CASSRSDMDREGVGYTF. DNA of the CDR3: TGTGCCAGCAGCCGCAGTGATATGGACAGGGAAGGGGTTGGCTACACCTTC.

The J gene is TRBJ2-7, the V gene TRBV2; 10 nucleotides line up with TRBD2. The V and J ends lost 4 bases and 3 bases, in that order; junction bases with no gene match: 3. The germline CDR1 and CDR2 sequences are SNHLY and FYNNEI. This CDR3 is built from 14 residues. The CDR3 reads CASSGLAGLYEQYF. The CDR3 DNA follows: TGTGCCAGCAGTGGACTAGCGGGCCTCTACGAGCAGTACTTC. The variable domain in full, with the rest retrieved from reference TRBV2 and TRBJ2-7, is EPEVTQTPSHQVTQMGQEVILRCVPISNHLYFYWYRQILGQKVEFLVSFYNNEISEKSEIFDDQFSVERPDGSNFTLKIRSTKLEDSAMYFCASSGLAGLYEQYFGPGTRLTVT.

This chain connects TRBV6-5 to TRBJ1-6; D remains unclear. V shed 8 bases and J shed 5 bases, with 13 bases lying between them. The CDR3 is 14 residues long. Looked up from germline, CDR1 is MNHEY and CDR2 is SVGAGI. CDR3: CASRRPGDNSPLHF. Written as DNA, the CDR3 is TGTGCCAGCCGACGCCCTGGGGATAATTCACCCCTCCACTTT.

The CDR3 sequence: CASSFPSVPGQYF. CDR3 DNA sequence: TGTGCCAGCAGCTTCCCCTCTGTCCCCGGGCAGTACTTC. The J gene is TRBJ2-7, the V gene TRBV11-2, with D unclear. Germline loops: CDR1 SGHAT, CDR2 FQNNGV. Trimming pared 3 bases from V and 9 bases from J, leaving 15 bases between. CDR3 length: 13 residues. The variable domain in full, completed from reference TRBV11-2 and TRBJ2-7, reads EAGVAQSPRYKIIEKRQSVAFWCNPISGHATLYWYQQILGQGPKLLIQFQNNGVVDDSQLPKDRFSAERLKGVDSTLKIQPAKLEDSAVYLCASSFPSVPGQYFGPGTRLTVT.

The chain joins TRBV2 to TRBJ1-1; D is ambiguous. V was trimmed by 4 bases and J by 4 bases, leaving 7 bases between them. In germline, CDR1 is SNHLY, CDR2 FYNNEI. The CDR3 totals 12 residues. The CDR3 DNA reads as TGTGCCAGCAGTGGGGTTGGCACTGAAGCTTTCTTT. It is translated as CASSGVGTEAFF.

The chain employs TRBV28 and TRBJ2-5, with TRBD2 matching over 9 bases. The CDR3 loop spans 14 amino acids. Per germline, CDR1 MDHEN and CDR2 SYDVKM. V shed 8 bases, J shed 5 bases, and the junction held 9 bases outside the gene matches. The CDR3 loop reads CASRGSGRGETQYF. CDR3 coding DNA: TGTGCCAGCCGGGGTAGCGGGAGAGGTGAGACCCAGTACTTC.

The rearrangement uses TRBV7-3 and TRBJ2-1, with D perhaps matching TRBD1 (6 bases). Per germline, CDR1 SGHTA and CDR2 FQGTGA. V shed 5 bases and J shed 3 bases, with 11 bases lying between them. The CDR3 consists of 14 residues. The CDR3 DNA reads TGTGCCAGCAGCCTAGACAGGTTCTACAATGAGCAGTTCTTC. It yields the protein CASSLDRFYNEQFF.

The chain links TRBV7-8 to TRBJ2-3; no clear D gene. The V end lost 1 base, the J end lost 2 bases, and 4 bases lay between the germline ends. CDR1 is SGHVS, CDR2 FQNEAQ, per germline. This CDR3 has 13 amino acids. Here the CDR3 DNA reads TGTGCCAGCAGCTTAGACGCCACAGATACGCAGTATTTT. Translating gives CASSLDATDTQYF.

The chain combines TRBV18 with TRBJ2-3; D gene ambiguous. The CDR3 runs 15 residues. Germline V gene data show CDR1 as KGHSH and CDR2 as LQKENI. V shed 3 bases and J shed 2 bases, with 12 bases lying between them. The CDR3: CASSPALFSTDTQYF. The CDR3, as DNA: TGTGCCAGCTCACCCGCTCTATTCTCCACAGATACGCAGTATTTT. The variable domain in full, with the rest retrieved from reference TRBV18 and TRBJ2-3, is NAGVMQNPRHLVRRRGQEARLRCSPMKGHSHVYWYRQLPEEGLKFMVYLQKENIIDESGMPKERFSAEFPKEGPSILRIQQVVRGDSAAYFCASSPALFSTDTQYFGPGTRLTVL.

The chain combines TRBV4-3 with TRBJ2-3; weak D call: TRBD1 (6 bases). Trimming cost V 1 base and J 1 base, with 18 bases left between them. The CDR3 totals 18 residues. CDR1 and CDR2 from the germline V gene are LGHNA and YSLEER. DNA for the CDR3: TGCGCCAGCAGCCAAGGACCCCCGACAGGCCGCGGCACAGATACGCAGTATTTT. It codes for CASSQGPPTGRGTDTQYF.

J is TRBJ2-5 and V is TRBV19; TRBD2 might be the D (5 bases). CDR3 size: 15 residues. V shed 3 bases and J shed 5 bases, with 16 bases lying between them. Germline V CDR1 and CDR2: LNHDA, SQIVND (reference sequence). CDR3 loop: CASSINAGLGETQYF. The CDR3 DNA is TGTGCCAGTAGTATTAATGCGGGCCTAGGGGAGACCCAGTACTTC.

CDR3 in amino acids: CASSEITGPLAYEQYF. DNA of the CDR3: TGCGCCAGCAGCGAGATTACAGGGCCTCTTGCCTACGAGCAGTACTTC. The V gene is TRBV5-1, the J gene TRBJ2-7; D possibly corresponds to TRBD1 (6 bases). With 4 bases removed from V and 2 bases from J, the gap between germline ends came to 19 bases. Germline CDR1 SGHRS, CDR2 YFSETQ. The CDR3 runs to 16 residues. Based on the CDR3 plus reference TRBV5-1 and TRBJ2-7, the full variable domain is KAGVTQTPRYLIKTRGQQVTLSCSPISGHRSVSWYQQTPGQGLQFLFEYFSETQRNKGNFPGRFSGRQFSNSRSEMNVSTLELGDSALYLCASSEITGPLAYEQYFGPGTRLTVT.

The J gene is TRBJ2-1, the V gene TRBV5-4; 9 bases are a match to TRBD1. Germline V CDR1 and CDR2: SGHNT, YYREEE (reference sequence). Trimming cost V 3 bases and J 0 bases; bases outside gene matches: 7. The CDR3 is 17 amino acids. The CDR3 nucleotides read TGTGCCAGCAGCTACACCGGGACAGGGAGCTCCTACAATGAGCAGTTCTTC. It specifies CASSYTGTGSSYNEQFF.

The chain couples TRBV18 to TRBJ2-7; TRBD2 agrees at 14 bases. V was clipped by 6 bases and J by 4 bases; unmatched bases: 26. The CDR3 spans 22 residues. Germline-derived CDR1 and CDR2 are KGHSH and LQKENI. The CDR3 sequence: CASSSQGSRLAGGPGRGYEQYF. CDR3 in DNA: TGTGCCAGCTCGTCACAGGGGAGTAGACTAGCGGGAGGGCCAGGTCGAGGATACGAGCAGTACTTC. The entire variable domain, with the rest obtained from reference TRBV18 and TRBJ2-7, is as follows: NAGVMQNPRHLVRRRGQEARLRCSPMKGHSHVYWYRQLPEEGLKFMVYLQKENIIDESGMPKERFSAEFPKEGPSILRIQQVVRGDSAAYFCASSSQGSRLAGGPGRGYEQYFGPGTRLTVT.

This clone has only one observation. In DNA form, the CDR3 reads TGTGCCAGCACCTCTAGGGGACAGGGGAGATACGAGCAGTACTTC. Amino acid sequence: CASTSRGQGRYEQYF. V gene TRBV28 combines with J gene TRBJ2-7; 10 positions match TRBD1. Germline V lookup: CDR1 MDHEN, CDR2 SYDVKM. The CDR3 spans 15 residues. J was trimmed by 4 bases and V by 7 bases; bases with no gene match: 10.

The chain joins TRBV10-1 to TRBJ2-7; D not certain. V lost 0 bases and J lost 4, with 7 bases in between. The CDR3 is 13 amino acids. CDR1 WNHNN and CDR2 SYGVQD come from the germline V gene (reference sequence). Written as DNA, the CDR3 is TGCGCCAGCAGTGAGTCGGCCACGTACGAGCAGTACTTC. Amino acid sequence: CASSESATYEQYF.

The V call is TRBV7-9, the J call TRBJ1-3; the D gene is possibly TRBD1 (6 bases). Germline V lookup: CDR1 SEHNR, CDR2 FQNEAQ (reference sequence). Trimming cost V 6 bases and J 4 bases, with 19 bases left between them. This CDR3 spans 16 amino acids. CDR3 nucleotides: TGTGCCAGCAGGGATTCGGGGGCGCAGGAAGGAAACACCATATATTTT. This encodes CASRDSGAQEGNTIYF.

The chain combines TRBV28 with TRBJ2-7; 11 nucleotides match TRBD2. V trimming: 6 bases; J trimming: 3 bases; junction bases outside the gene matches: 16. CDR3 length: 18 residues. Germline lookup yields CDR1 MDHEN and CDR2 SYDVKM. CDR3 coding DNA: TGTGCCAGCAGCAATATGAGGGGGCTAGCGGGAGGAAACTACGAGCAGTACTTC. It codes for CASSNMRGLAGGNYEQYF.

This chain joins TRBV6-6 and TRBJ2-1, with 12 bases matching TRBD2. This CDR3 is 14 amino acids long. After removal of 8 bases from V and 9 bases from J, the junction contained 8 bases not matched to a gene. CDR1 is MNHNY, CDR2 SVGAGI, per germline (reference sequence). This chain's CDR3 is CASALAGGQGEQFF. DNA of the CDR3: TGTGCCAGCGCCCTAGCGGGAGGGCAGGGTGAGCAGTTCTTC.

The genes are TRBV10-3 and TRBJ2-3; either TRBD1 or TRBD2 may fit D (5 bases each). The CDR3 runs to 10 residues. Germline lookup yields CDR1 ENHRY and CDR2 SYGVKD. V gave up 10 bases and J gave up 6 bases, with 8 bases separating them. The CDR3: CATGADTQYF. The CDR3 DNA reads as TGTGCCACCGGGGCGGATACGCAGTATTTT.